The source of this TCR beta chain is a study of T cell repertoires in ileal Crohn's disease. The wider study: All patients had surgery for stricturing (approximately 60%) or penetrating (around 39%) disease.

The table came from immunoSEQ multiplex PCR; TCRdb's copy has only in-frame clones and leaves some out. Of some 11,000 clones listed, 72% are singletons. Indicated time point: neoterminal ileum biopsy at postoperative endoscopy, about 6 months after surgery. CDR1 MNHNS and CDR2 SASEGT come from the germline V gene. The CDR3 extends over 16 amino acids. Between the trimmed V and J ends, which lost 0 bases and 0 bases, there was a span of 11 bases. This sequence joins TRBV6-1 and TRBJ1-1; perhaps TRBD1 as D (6 bases). Material for sequencing was ileal tissue. The clonotype originates from an adult with Crohn's disease. The CDR3 DNA sequence: TGTGCCAGCAGTGAAGCGCTTGGGACACTGAACACTGAAGCTTTCTTT. Protein: CASSEALGTLNTEAFF.